This entry lists 20 T cell receptor beta chains sequenced from one sample in a study of blood T cells in healthy people across ages. Together with a sample-barcoded 5' primer, a J-beta primer mix was included in a second PCR lasting roughly 6 to 12 cycles. TCRdb redid the calling of the 5' RACE reads with MiXCR, one entry per CDR3 protein. The sample yields approximately 790,000 distinct CDR3 sequences, about 59% seen once. The source material was blood. Receptors originate from a man aged 30 to 45 in good health.

To note about this clonotype: A read error may explain this, as a much larger clone is one base away. This chain uses TRBV12-3 or TRBV12-4 with TRBJ2-5; D not certain. Trimming pared 5 bases from V and 11 bases from J, leaving 15 bases between. The CDR3 is 12 residues long. The CDR3 DNA reads as TGTGCCAGCAGTCGATCCCCGGGTGAGCAGTACTTC. This encodes CASSRSPGEQYF.

As for this clonotype: A read error may account for a junction end that differs from germline. The chain is built from TRBV9 and TRBJ1-2, with D hard to call. Germline V gene sequence: CDR1 SGDLS, CDR2 YYNGEE. This CDR3 is 13 amino acids long. The CDR3, as DNA: TGTGCCAGCAGCGATGAGGGCAGAGATGGCCACACCTTC. It yields the protein CASSDEGRDGHTF.

This CDR3 reads CASSPFGRPALANYGYTF. The CDR3 nucleotides read TGTGCCAGCTCACCGTTTGGAAGACCGGCATTAGCTAACTATGGCTACACCTTC. J is TRBJ1-2 and V is TRBV18; D is unclear. The CDR3 has 18 amino acids. Trimming pared 3 bases from V and 0 bases from J, leaving 20 bases between. Germline values: CDR1 KGHSH, CDR2 LQKENI.

V gene TRBV20-1 combines with J gene TRBJ2-7; D is possibly TRBD2 (6 bases). CDR1 is DFQATT and CDR2 is SNEGSKA in the germline V gene (reference sequence). This CDR3 contains 13 residues. V shed 0 bases and J shed 5 bases, with 11 bases lying between them. The DNA for the CDR3 is TGCAGTGCTAGAGATATACGGGGGAACGAGCAGTACTTC. Protein product: CSARDIRGNEQYF.

A few counts support this clonotype. This chain joins TRBV5-1 and TRBJ2-1; 9 nucleotides match TRBD2. The last part of the DNA fits TRBJ2-7 better; the J call may be wrong. Looked up from germline, CDR1 is SGHRS and CDR2 is YFSETQ. CDR3 length: 17 residues. CDR3 coding DNA: TGCGCCAGCAGTGCGCCTAGCGGGGTTAGCTCCTACAATGAGCAGTACTTC. This codes for CASSAPSGVSSYNEQYF.

The J gene is TRBJ2-7, the V gene TRBV3-1, with 8 positions matching TRBD2. The length of the CDR3 is 18 residues. Germline trimming cut 3 bases from V and 5 bases from J; bases unmatched to any gene: 18. Germline V lookup: CDR1 LGHDT, CDR2 YNNKEL (reference sequence). The CDR3 DNA is TGTGCCAGCAGCCAGGTAGCCTCCGGGACTAGGCGTTCCCACGAGCAGTACTTC. This encodes CASSQVASGTRRSHEQYF.

This clonotype has ten or more counts. This sequence joins TRBV12-3 or TRBV12-4 and TRBJ2-1; 7 nucleotides match TRBD1. J was trimmed by 0 bases and V by 6 bases; bases with no gene match: 5. The CDR3 runs 15 residues. DNA of the CDR3: TGTGCCAGCAGATCGACAGGGAGCTCCTACAATGAGCAGTTCTTC. It yields the protein CASRSTGSSYNEQFF.

The chain employs TRBV5-1 and TRBJ1-4; tentatively, D is TRBD1 (5 bases). V was pared by 4 bases and J by 5 bases, with 12 bases between. CDR3 length: 14 amino acids. CDR1 is SGHRS, CDR2 YFSETQ, per germline. The CDR3 DNA reads as TGCGCCAGCAGCGATGGGACGGCGAATGAAAAACTGTTTTTT. Amino acid sequence: CASSDGTANEKLFF.

The rearrangement uses TRBV12-3 or TRBV12-4 and TRBJ2-5; possible D gene TRBD2, 7 bases. The CDR3 extends over 17 amino acids. V lost 1 base and J 0 bases, leaving 15 bases between the germline ends. CDR3 bases: TGTGCCAGCAGTTTAGGGCGGGGGCCGTACAACCAAGAGACCCAGTACTTC. This codes for CASSLGRGPYNQETQYF.

The V gene is TRBV7-6, the J gene TRBJ2-5; either TRBD1 or TRBD2 may supply D (5 bases each). The germline V gene encodes CDR1 SGHVS and CDR2 FNYEAQ. This CDR3 comprises 14 residues. With 4 bases removed from V and 4 bases from J, the gap between germline ends came to 13 bases. Written as DNA, the CDR3 is TGTGCCAGCAGCTACCTCGGGACCGGAGAGACCCAGTACTTC. Amino acid sequence: CASSYLGTGETQYF. Drawing the rest from reference TRBV7-6 and TRBJ2-5, the complete variable domain is GAGVSQSPRYKVTKRGQDVALRCDPISGHVSLYWYRQALGQGPEFLTYFNYEAQQDKSGLPNDRFSAERPEGSISTLTIQRTEQRDSAMYRCASSYLGTGETQYFGPGTRLLVL.

The chain couples TRBV7-9 to TRBJ2-7; D gene unclear. There are 12 residues in the CDR3. CDR1 and CDR2 (germline): SEHNR, FQNEAQ (reference sequence). Trimming took 10 bases from V and 1 from J, leaving 11 bases between them. CDR3 DNA sequence: TGTGCCACCTTATCAGCGTCCTACGAGCAGTACTTC. The encoded protein is CATLSASYEQYF.

V gene TRBV20-1 combines with J gene TRBJ2-3; D might be TRBD1 (5 bases). V lost 3 bases to trimming and J lost 2 bases, with 21 bases between them. The CDR3 is 17 amino acids. Germline CDR1 is DFQATT and CDR2 is SNEGSKA (reference sequence). CDR3 protein: CSARARPTDSPTDTQYF. CDR3 bases: TGCAGTGCTAGGGCCCGCCCCACTGACAGCCCCACAGATACGCAGTATTTT.

The chain has TRBV12-3 or TRBV12-4 and TRBJ1-2, with 11 bases identical to TRBD1. The CDR3 is made up of 14 amino acids. With 6 bases clipped from V and 7 bases from J, the junction kept 7 bases outside the gene matches. This chain's CDR3 is CASSLRTGGSGYTF. The CDR3 coding sequence is TGTGCCAGCAGCTTGAGGACAGGGGGCTCTGGCTACACCTTC.

CDR3 DNA: TGCAGTGCTAGATTGAAAAATCTGGGCGAGCAGTACTTC. Translation gives CSARLKNLGEQYF. The chain combines TRBV20-1 with TRBJ2-7, with D unclear. Trimming removed 2 bases from V and 6 bases from J, with 14 bases in between. The CDR3 has 13 amino acids. Germline V lookup: CDR1 DFQATT, CDR2 SNEGSKA (reference sequence).

The chain is built from TRBV20-1 and TRBJ2-7; TRBD2 aligns across 9 bases. In germline, CDR1 is DFQATT, CDR2 SNEGSKA (reference sequence). The CDR3 sequence is 18 residues long. Germline trimming cut 1 base from V and 0 bases from J; bases unmatched to any gene: 13. CDR3 coding DNA: TGCAGTGCTAGAGGACCCGGGCTGGGAGCGGGGGGCTCCTACGAGCAGTACTTC. Protein sequence: CSARGPGLGAGGSYEQYF.

This chain joins TRBV4-3 and TRBJ2-1; D is ambiguous. V lost 6 bases, J lost 8 bases, and 17 bases lay in between. From germline, CDR1 is LGHNA and CDR2 YSLEER. CDR3 length: 14 amino acids. CDR3 bases: TGCGCCAGCAGTAGGTCGGATCGAGGAGATGAGCAGTTCTTC. Amino acids: CASSRSDRGDEQFF.

This clonotype was seen a few times. The chain combines TRBV7-3 with TRBJ2-7, with 8 bases identical to TRBD1. Germline V lookup: CDR1 SGHTA, CDR2 FQGTGA. Trimming took 3 bases from V and 3 from J; bases not matched to a gene: 4. CDR3 length: 14 amino acids. CDR3 coding DNA: TGTGCCAGCAGCTTTTCCGGGACAGGCTACGAGCAGTACTTC. It translates to CASSFSGTGYEQYF.

The chain recombines TRBV7-6 with TRBJ2-1; 15 nucleotides align to TRBD2. The CDR3 consists of 17 residues. In germline, CDR1 is SGHVS, CDR2 FNYEAQ. Losses at the gene ends were 6 bases for V and 7 bases for J; bases not matched to a gene: 10. The CDR3 DNA reads TGTGCCAGCAGTCCTCGGTCCGGGACTAGCGGGGGGAATGAGCAGTTCTTC. Protein: CASSPRSGTSGGNEQFF.

A single count supports this clonotype. This CDR3 fails to terminate in the conserved phenylalanine or tryptophan, so it likely reflects a read error. The chain joins TRBV20-1 to TRBJ2-6; TRBD1 might be the D (5 bases). V dropped 4 bases and J dropped 1 base, with 11 bases sitting between them. Per the germline V gene, CDR1 is DFQATT and CDR2 is SNEGSKA (reference sequence). The CDR3 spans 15 residues. This CDR3 reads CSAISGISGANVLTV. CDR3 nucleotides: TGCAGTGCTATTTCAGGGATTTCTGGGGCCAACGTCCTGACTGTC.

The chain couples TRBV27 to TRBJ1-2; D is unresolved. The CDR3 is 14 residues long. Looked up from germline, CDR1 is MNHEY and CDR2 is SMNVEV (reference sequence). The germline V and J ends were trimmed by 3 bases and 5 bases, with 13 bases remaining between them. CDR3 bases: TGTGCCAGCAGTTTGTCGGGCCACCCTTATGGCTACACCTTC. Its protein product is CASSLSGHPYGYTF.